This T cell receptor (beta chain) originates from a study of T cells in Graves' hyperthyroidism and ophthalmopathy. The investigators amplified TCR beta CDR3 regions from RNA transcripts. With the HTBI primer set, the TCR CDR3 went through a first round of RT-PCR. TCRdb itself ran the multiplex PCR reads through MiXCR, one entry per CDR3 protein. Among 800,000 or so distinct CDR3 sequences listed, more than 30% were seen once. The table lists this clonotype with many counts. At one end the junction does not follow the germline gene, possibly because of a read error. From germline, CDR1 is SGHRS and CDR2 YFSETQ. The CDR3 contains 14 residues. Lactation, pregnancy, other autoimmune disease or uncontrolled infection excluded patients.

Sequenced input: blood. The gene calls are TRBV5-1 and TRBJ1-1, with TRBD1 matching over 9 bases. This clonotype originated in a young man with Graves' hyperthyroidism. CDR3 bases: TGTGCCAGCAGCAGGGGACAGGGGAACACTGAAGCTTTCTTT. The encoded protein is CASSRGQGNTEAFF.